This TCR beta chain was profiled in a study of control samples from healthy donors and cancer patients. Clones were read by immunoSEQ multiplex PCR, and TCRdb kept only the in-frame ones, dropping some. In the table there are around 85,000 clones, 85% to 95% of which are singletons. Material for sequencing was blood. This TCR was sampled from a woman in her late teens or twenties in good health.

Here the CDR3 DNA reads TGTGCCAGCAGTTCCACGGGACAGGGGGCGTTTGAGCAGTTCTTC. Translation gives CASSSTGQGAFEQFF. The chain joins TRBV27 to TRBJ2-1, with TRBD1 matching over 12 bases. With V trimmed by 4 bases and J by 9 bases, 7 bases remained unmatched. This CDR3 region has 15 residues. In germline, CDR1 is MNHEY, CDR2 SMNVEV (reference sequence).